This TCR beta chain was identified during a study of blood T cell repertoires in COVID-19. Per the germline V gene, CDR1 is SGDLS and CDR2 is YYNGEE. The CDR3 contains 16 residues. V was pared by 0 bases and J by 1 base, with 10 bases between. The protocol was immunoSEQ multiplex PCR, while the TCRdb copy is restricted to in-frame clones and leaves out a portion. The sample includes 330,000 or so clones, roughly 87% of them seen just once. Cohort assignment relied on participant-reported clinical history. This TCR derives from a woman aged 30 to 39 who had recovered from COVID-19. This chain joins TRBV9 and TRBJ2-2, with a weak D call TRBD1 (6 bases). The sequenced material came from PBMCs or T cells enriched from blood (not recorded which). The CDR3 reads CASSVAGHQNTGELFF. The CDR3 region has the DNA TGTGCCAGCAGCGTAGCGGGACACCAGAACACCGGGGAGCTGTTTTTT.